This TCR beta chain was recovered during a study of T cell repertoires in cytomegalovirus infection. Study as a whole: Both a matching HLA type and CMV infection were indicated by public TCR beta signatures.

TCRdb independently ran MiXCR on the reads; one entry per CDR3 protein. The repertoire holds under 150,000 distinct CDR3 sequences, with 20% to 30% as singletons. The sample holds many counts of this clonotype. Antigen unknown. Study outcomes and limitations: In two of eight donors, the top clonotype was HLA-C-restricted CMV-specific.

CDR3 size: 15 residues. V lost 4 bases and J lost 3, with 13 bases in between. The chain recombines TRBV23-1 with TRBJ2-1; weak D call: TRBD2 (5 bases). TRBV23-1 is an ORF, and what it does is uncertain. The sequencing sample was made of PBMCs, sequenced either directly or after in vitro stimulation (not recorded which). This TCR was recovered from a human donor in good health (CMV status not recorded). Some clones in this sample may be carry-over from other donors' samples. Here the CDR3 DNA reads TGCGCCAGCAGTCCCCCTGAGGGCTACTACAATGAGCAGTTCTTC. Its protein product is CASSPPEGYYNEQFF.